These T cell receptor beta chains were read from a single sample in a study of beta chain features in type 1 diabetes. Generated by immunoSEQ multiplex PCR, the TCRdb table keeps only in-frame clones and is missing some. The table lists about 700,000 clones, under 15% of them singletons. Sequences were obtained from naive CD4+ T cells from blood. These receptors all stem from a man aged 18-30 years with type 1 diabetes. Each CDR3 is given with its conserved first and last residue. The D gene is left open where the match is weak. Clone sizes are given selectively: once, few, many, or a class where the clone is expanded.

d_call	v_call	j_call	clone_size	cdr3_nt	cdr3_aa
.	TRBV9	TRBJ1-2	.	TGTGCCAGCTCTAGCAGGGAATATGGCTACACCTTC	CASSSREYGYTF
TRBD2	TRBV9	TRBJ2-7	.	TGTGCCAGCACCCAGGCGGGGGGCCCCTACGAGCAGTACTTC	CASTQAGGPYEQYF
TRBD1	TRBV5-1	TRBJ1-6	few	TGCGCCAGCAGCTGGGGACAGGGAGGAAATTCACCCCTCCACTTT	CASSWGQGGNSPLHF
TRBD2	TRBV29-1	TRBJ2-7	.	TGCAGCGTTGCAGAACTAGCGGGGGTGGAGCAGTACTTC	CSVAELAGVEQYF
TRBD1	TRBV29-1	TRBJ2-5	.	TGCAGCGTCGAGGGACAGGGTGAGACCCAGTACTTC	CSVEGQGETQYF
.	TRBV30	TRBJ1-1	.	TGTGCCTGGAGTGTTAGGGAAGGGGCTGAAGCTTTCTTT	CAWSVREGAEAFF
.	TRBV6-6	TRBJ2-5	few	TGTGCCAGCAGTAAACACCAAGCGGGAGAGACCCAGTACTTC	CASSKHQAGETQYF
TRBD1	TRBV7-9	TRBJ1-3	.	TGTGCCAGCAGCCCCTCAGGGGGCCTAAAATGGAGCTCTGGAAACACCATATATTTT	CASSPSGGLKWSSGNTIYF
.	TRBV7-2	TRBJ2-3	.	TGTGCCAGCAGCTTAACCAGAAGCACAGATACGCAGTATTTT	CASSLTRSTDTQYF
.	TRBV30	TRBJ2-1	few	TGTGCCTGGAGCCAAAGCTCCTACAATGAGCAGTTCTTC	CAWSQSSYNEQFF
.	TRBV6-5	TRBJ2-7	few	TGTGCCAGCAGCAGGGATGGCTCCGAGCAGTACTTC	CASSRDGSEQYF
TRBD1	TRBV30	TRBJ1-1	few	TGTGCCTGGAGTGTACCCGACAGGGGGTCCTTGAACACTGAAGCTTTCTTT	CAWSVPDRGSLNTEAFF
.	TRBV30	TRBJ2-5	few	TGTGCCGGTACTTCGGGGGGCGACCAAGAGACCCAGTACTTC	CAGTSGGDQETQYF
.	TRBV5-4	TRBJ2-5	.	TGTGCCAGCAGCTTGAAACTAGCTCAAGAGACCCAGTACTTC	CASSLKLAQETQYF
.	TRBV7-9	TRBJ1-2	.	TGTGCCAGCAGCTCGGAGGGACCGATCTATGGCTACACCTTC	CASSSEGPIYGYTF
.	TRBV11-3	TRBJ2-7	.	TGTGCCAGCACCCCGGGCCGTCAGGACGAGCAGTACTTC	CASTPGRQDEQYF
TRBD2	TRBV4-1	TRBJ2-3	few	TGCGCCAGCAGCTCGGTCAGCGGGGGGGCTAGCACAGATACGCAGTATTTT	CASSSVSGGASTDTQYF
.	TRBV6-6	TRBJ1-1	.	TGTGCCACTTCCCAGGTCACTGAAGCTTTCTTT	CATSQVTEAFF
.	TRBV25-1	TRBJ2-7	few	TGTGCCAGCAGTGCCTATCCTCGGGGCGAGCAGTACTTC	CASSAYPRGEQYF
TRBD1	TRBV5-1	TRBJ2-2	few	TGCGCCAGCAGCCCCCGACAGGGGGCCGACACCGGGGAGCTGTTTTTT	CASSPRQGADTGELFF
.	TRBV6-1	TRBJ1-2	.	TGTGCCAGCAGTGGGGGGACCGTCTTC	CASSGGTVF
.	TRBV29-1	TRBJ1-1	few	TGCAGCGTTTGGGACGTTCGGACTGAAGCTTTCTTT	CSVWDVRTEAFF
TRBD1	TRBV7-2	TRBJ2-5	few	TGTGCCAGCAGCTCCCCAGGGGGTCTCCCCCAAGAGACCCAGTACTTC	CASSSPGGLPQETQYF
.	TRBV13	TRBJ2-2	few	TGTGCCAGCAGCCAGGAACCCCTCCAGGGCCTCGGGGAGCTGTTTTTT	CASSQEPLQGLGELFF
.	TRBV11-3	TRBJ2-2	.	TGTGCCAGCAGCTTAGAGGAGGTACCGAACACCGGGGAGCTGTTTTTT	CASSLEEVPNTGELFF
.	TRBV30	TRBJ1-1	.	TGTGCCTGGAAGGCAGCAGGGAGCACTGAAGCTTTCTTT	CAWKAAGSTEAFF
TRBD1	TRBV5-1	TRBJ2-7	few	TGCGCCAGCAGCTTAAAGGGACAGGAGCCCTACGAGCAGTACTTC	CASSLKGQEPYEQYF
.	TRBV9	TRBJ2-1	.	TGTGCCAGCAGCCCCTTTTTTCAGAGCTCCTACAATGAGCAGTTCTTC	CASSPFFQSSYNEQFF
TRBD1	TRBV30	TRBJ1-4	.	TGTGCCTGGGGGACAGCAACTAATGAAAAACTGTTTTTT	CAWGTATNEKLFF
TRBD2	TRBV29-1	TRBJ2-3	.	TGCAGCGTCCTCGGACTAGCGGGGGGCCAAACGGGAGGAGATACGCAGTATTTT	CSVLGLAGGQTGGDTQYF
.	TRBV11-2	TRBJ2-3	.	TGTGCCAGCAGCTTCTCAGGGAGAGGCACAGATACGCAGTATTTT	CASSFSGRGTDTQYF
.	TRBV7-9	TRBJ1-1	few	TGTGCCAGCAGGAGGGACTCACGGCCTGAAGCTTTCTTT	CASRRDSRPEAFF
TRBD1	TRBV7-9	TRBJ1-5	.	TGTGCCAGCAGCTTAGACAGGGGCGGGTTTCAGCCCCAGCATTTT	CASSLDRGGFQPQHF
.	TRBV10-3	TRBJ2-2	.	TGTGCCCCCGAGTCTGACACCGGGGAGCTGTTTTTT	CAPESDTGELFF
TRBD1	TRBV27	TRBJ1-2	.	TGTGCCAGCAAGGGGACAGCTGCTAACTATGGCTACACCTTC	CASKGTAANYGYTF
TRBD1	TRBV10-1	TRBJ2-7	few	TGCGCCAGCAGTGAGCGCAGGGGGCCCCACGAGCAGTACTTC	CASSERRGPHEQYF
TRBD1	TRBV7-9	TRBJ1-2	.	TGTGCCAGCAGCCCGGGACAGGATGATGGCTACACCTTC	CASSPGQDDGYTF
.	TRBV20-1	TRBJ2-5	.	TGCAGTGCTAGTCTAGTAGAGACCCAGTACTTC	CSASLVETQYF
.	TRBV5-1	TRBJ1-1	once	TGCGCCTCCCGTTCGAACACTGAAGCTTTCTTT	CASRSNTEAFF
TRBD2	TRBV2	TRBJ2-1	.	TGTGCCAGCGCGGGACTAGCGTTGTACAATGAGCAGTTCTTC	CASAGLALYNEQFF
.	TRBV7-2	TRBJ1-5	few	TGTGCCAGCAGCTTAGCACAGGGAATTGGCCAGCCCCAGCATTTT	CASSLAQGIGQPQHF
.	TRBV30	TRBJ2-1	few	TGTGCCTGGTCCCGGGGGACGAGCTCCTACAATGAGCAGTTCTTC	CAWSRGTSSYNEQFF
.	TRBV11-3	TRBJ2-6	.	TGTGCCAGCAGCTTAGGGTCCCAGACGGCCAACGTCCTGACTTTC	CASSLGSQTANVLTF
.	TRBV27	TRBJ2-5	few	TGTGCCAGCAGTTTAATGGGGGCGGCGACCCAGTACTTC	CASSLMGAATQYF
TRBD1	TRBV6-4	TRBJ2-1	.	TGTGCCAGCAGTTATGGACAGGCTAGGGGCGCCTACAATGAGCAGTTCTTC	CASSYGQARGAYNEQFF